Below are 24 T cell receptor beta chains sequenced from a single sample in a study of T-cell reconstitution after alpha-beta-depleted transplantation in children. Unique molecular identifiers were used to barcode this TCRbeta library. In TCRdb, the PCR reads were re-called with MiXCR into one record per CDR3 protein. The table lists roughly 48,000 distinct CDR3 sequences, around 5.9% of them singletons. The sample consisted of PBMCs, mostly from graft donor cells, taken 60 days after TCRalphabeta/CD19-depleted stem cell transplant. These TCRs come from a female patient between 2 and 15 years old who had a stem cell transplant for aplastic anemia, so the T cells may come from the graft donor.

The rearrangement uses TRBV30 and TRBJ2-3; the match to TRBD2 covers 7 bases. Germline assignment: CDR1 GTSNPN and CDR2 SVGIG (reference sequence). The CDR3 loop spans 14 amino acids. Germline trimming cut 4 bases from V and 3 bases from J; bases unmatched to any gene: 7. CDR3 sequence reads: CAWIIGAGTDTQYF. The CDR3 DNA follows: TGTGCCTGGATTATTGGAGCGGGGACAGATACGCAGTATTTT.

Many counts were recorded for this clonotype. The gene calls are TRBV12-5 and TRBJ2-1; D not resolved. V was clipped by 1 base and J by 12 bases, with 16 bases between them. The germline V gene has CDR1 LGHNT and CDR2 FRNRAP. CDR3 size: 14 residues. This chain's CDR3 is CASGLDQVRWRQFF. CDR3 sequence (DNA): TGTGCTAGTGGTTTGGACCAGGTTAGATGGCGGCAGTTCTTC.

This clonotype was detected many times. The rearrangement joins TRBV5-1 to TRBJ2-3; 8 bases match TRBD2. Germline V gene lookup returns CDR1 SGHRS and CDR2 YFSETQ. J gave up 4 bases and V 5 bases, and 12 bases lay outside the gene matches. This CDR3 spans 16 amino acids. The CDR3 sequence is CASSLQPGGGPDTQYF. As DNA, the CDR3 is TGCGCCAGCAGTCTTCAACCAGGCGGGGGGCCAGATACGCAGTATTTT.

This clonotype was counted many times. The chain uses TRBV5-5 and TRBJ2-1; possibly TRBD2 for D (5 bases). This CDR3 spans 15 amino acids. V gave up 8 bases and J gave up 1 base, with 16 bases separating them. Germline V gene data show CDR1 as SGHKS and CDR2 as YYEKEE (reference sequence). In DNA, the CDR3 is TGTGCCAGTCTGTCGGGATGGGGTTCCTACAATGAGCAGTTCTTC. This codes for CASLSGWGSYNEQFF.

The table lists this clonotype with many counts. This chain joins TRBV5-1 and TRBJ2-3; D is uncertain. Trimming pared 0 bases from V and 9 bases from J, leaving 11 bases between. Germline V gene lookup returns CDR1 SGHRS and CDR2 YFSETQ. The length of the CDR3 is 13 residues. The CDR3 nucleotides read TGCGCCAGCAGCTTGGCTGCGTCGGTGACGCAGTATTTT. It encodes CASSLAASVTQYF.

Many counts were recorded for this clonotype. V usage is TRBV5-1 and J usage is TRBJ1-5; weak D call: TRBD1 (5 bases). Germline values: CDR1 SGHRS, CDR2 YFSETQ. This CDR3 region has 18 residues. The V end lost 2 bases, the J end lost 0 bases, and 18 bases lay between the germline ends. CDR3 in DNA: TGCGCCAGCAGCTTCAGGATCCCCAGGGCCGATAGCAATCAGCCCCAGCATTTT. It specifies CASSFRIPRADSNQPQHF.

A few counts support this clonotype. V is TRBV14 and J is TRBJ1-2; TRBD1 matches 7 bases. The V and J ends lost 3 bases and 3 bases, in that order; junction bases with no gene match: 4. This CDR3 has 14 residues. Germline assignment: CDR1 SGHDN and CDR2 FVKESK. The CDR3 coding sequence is TGTGCCAGCAGCCAGACAGGGTGGGACTATGGCTACACCTTC. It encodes CASSQTGWDYGYTF.

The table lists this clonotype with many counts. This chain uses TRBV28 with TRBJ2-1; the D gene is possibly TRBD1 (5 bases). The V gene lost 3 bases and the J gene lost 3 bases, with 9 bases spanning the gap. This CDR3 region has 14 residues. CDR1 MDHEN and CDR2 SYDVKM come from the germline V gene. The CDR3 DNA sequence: TGTGCCAGCAGTTTCCACAGGATCTACAATGAGCAGTTCTTC. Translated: CASSFHRIYNEQFF.

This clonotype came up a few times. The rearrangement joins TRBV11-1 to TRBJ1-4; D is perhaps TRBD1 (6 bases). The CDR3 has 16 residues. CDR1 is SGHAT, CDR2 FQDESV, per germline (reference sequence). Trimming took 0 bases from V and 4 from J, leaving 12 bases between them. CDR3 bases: TGTGCCAGCAGCTTAGCGCAAAGAGGGGGTAATGAAAAACTGTTTTTT. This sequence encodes CASSLAQRGGNEKLFF.

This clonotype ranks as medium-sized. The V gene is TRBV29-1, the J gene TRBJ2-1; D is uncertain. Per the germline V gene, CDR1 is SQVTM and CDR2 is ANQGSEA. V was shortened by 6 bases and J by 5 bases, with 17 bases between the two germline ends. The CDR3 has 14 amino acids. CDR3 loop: CSVGWPVFHNEQFF. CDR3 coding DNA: TGCAGCGTCGGGTGGCCAGTATTCCACAATGAGCAGTTCTTC.

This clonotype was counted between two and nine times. Written as DNA, the CDR3 is TGTGCCAGCTCACCACGGGGGGCTCCCGGAAACACCATATATTTT. It encodes CASSPRGAPGNTIYF. The chain couples TRBV18 to TRBJ1-3, with a weak D call TRBD1 (6 bases). The CDR3 length is 15 residues. The V gene lost 1 base and the J gene lost 4 bases, with 11 bases spanning the gap. Germline V gene data show CDR1 as KGHSH and CDR2 as LQKENI.

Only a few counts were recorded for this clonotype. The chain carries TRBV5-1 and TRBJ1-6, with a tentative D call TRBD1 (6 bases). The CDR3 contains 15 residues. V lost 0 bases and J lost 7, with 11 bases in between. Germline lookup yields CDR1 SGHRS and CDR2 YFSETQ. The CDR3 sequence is CASSLEPGANSPLHF. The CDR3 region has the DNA TGCGCCAGCAGCTTGGAACCGGGGGCGAATTCACCCCTCCACTTT.

CDR3 in amino acids: CASSAVEGGYTF. The CDR3 DNA reads TGTGCCAGCAGTGCTGTGGAGGGTGGCTACACCTTC. The chain is built from TRBV2 and TRBJ1-2, with no clear D. Germline V gives CDR1 SNHLY, CDR2 FYNNEI. The CDR3 length is 12 residues. V was shortened by 4 bases and J by 7 bases, with 10 bases between the two germline ends.

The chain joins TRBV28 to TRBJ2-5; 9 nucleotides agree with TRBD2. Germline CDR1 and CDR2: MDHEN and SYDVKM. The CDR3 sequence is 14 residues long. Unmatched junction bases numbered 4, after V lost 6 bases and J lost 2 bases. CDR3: CASRGAGGQETQYF. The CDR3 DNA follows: TGTGCCAGCAGAGGGGCGGGGGGGCAAGAGACCCAGTACTTC.

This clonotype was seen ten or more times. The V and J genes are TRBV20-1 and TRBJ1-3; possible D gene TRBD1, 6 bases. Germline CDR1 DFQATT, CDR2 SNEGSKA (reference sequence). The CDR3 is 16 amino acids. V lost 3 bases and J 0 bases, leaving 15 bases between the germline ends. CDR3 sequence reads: CSASPDRFFSGNTIYF. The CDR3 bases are TGCAGTGCTAGCCCCGACAGGTTCTTCTCTGGAAACACCATATATTTT.

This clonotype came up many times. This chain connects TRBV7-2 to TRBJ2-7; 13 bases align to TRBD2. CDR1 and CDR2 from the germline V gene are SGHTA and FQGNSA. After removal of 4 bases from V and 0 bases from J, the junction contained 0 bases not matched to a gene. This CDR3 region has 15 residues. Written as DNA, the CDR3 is TGTGCCAGCAGCTGGACTAGCGGGGGCTCCTACGAGCAGTACTTC. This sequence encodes CASSWTSGGSYEQYF.

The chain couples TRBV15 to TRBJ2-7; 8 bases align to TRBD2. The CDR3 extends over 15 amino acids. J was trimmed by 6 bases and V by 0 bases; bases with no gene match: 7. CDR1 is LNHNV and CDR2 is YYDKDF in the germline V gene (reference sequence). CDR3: CATSRDWTSSREQYF. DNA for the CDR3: TGTGCCACCAGCAGAGATTGGACTAGCTCTCGCGAGCAGTACTTC.

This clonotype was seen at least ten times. CDR3 region: CASSFRQGGNQPQHF. The CDR3 region has the DNA TGTGCCAGCAGTTTCCGTCAGGGCGGCAATCAGCCCCAGCATTTT. This chain links TRBV12-3 or TRBV12-4 with TRBJ1-5, with a possible D match to TRBD1 (5 bases). Between the trimmed V and J ends, which lost 3 bases and 2 bases, there was a span of 11 bases. The CDR3 runs 15 residues.

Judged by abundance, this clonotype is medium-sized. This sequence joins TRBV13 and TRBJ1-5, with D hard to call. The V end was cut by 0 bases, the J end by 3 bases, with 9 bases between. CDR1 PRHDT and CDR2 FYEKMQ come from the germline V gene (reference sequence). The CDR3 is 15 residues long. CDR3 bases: TGTGCCAGCAGCTTAGGGCGAAATTACAATCAGCCCCAGCATTTT. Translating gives CASSLGRNYNQPQHF.

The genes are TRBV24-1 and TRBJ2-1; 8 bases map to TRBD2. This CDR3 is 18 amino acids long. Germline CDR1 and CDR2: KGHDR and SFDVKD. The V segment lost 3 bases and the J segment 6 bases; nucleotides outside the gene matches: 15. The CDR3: CATSDPNLLAERGNEQFF. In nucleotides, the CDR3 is TGTGCCACCAGTGATCCCAACCTACTAGCGGAGAGGGGCAATGAGCAGTTCTTC.

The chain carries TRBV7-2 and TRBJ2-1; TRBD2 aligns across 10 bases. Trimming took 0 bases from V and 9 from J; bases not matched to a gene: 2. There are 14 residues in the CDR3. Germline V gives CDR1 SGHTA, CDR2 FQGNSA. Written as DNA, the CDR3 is TGTGCCAGCAGCTTAGCCATAGCGGGGGGTGAGCAGTTCTTC. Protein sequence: CASSLAIAGGEQFF.

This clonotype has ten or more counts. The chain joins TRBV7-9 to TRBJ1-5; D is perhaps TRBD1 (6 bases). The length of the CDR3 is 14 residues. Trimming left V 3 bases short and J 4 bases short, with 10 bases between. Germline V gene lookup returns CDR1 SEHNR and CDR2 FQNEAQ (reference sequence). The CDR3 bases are TGTGCCAGCAGCTTGGACAGAAAAAATCAGCCCCAGCATTTT. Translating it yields CASSLDRKNQPQHF.

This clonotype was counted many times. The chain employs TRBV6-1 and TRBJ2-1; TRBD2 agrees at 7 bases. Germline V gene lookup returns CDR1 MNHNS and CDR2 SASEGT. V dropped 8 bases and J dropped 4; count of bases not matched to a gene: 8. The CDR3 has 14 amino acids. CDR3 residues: CASEPGLTYNEQFF. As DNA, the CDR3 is TGTGCCAGCGAGCCGGGACTAACGTACAATGAGCAGTTCTTC.

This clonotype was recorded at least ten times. This chain's CDR3 is CASVNRPGQGALETQYF. The DNA of the CDR3 is TGCGCCAGCGTCAACCGACCGGGACAGGGGGCGCTTGAGACCCAGTACTTC. V usage is TRBV5-1 and J usage is TRBJ2-5, with 12 positions matching TRBD1. Trimming cost V 7 bases and J 5 bases; bases outside gene matches: 15. This CDR3 contains 17 residues. CDR1 and CDR2 from the germline V gene are SGHRS and YFSETQ.